This TCR beta chain was recovered during a study of blood T cells in healthy people across ages. V lost 5 bases, J lost 3 bases, and 15 bases lay in between. CDR1 SGHTA and CDR2 FQGNSA come from the germline V gene. This CDR3 contains 15 residues. Then a second PCR, running about 6 to 11 cycles, was carried out with a sample-barcoded 5' primer and a J-beta primer mix. TCRdb recomputed calls from the 5' RACE reads with MiXCR, one row per CDR3 protein. Among 1,500,000 or so distinct CDR3 sequences listed, approximately 59% were seen once. Material for sequencing was blood. This TCR came from a young man in good health. The chain combines TRBV7-2 with TRBJ2-3, with a weak D call TRBD2 (5 bases). The CDR3, as DNA: TGTGCCAGCAGCCCGGGATTGCCGTTGACAGATACGCAGTATTTT. Amino acid sequence: CASSPGLPLTDTQYF. Full variable domain (missing parts from reference TRBV7-2 and TRBJ2-3): GAGVSQSPSNKVTEKGKDVELRCDPISGHTALYWYRQSLGQGLEFLIYFQGNSAPDKSGLPSDRFSAERTGGSVSTLTIQRTQQEDSAVYLCASSPGLPLTDTQYFGPGTRLTVL.